These 21 T cell receptor beta chains were all obtained from the same sample, sequenced in a study of regulatory T cells in long-lasting Graves disease. The time point denotes: newly diagnosed GD, antithyroid drugs for less than 3 months. There was RNA extracted from PBMCs, and the TCR library was made from it. Arm-PCR of CDR3 regions and iRepertoire HTBI primers were used to build TCR beta libraries. TCRdb re-analysed the multiplex PCR reads in MiXCR, keeping a single row per CDR3 protein. Altogether roughly 510,000 distinct CDR3 sequences are present, 15% to 20% being singletons, with the ten largest covering 12%. This same sample was also taken into another study, of T cells in Graves' hyperthyroidism and ophthalmopathy.

Sequenced material: peripheral blood mononuclear cells (PBMCs), taken at new diagnosis, from a patient treated with antithyroid drugs. The receptor source for this set is a young man with Graves disease.

Ten or more counts support this clonotype. The V call is TRBV2, the J call TRBJ2-7; 8 positions match TRBD2. The CDR3 runs to 15 residues. Per the germline V gene, CDR1 is SNHLY and CDR2 is FYNNEI. The V segment lost 6 bases and the J segment 2 bases; nucleotides outside the gene matches: 9. Written as DNA, the CDR3 is TGTGCCAGCAGCTCTGACGGACTAGCTCCCTACGAGCAGTACTTC. This translates into CASSSDGLAPYEQYF.

This rearrangement joins TRBV30 to TRBJ1-4; TRBD1 matches 8 bases. V dropped 3 bases and J dropped 0; count of bases not matched to a gene: 3. Germline assignment: CDR1 GTSNPN and CDR2 SVGIG (reference sequence). The CDR3 has 15 amino acids. In nucleotides, the CDR3 is TGTGCCTGGAGAGGACAGGGCACAACTAATGAAAAACTGTTTTTT. It is translated as CAWRGQGTTNEKLFF. The entire variable domain, with the rest obtained from reference TRBV30 and TRBJ1-4, is as follows: SQTIHQWPATLVQPVGSPLSLECTVEGTSNPNLYWYRQAAGRGLQLLFYSVGIGQISSEVPQNLSASRPQDRQFILSSKKLLLSDSGFYLCAWRGQGTTNEKLFFGSGTQLSVL.

About this clonotype itself: A read error may produce the germline difference seen at one junction end. The chain uses TRBV5-1 and TRBJ2-1, with D possibly being TRBD2 (6 bases). Germline CDR1 SGHRS, CDR2 YFSETQ. CDR3 length: 15 amino acids. CDR3 DNA sequence: TGTGCCAGCAGCCCCGGGGGACCCTCCTACAATGAGCAGTTCTTC. Protein product: CASSPGGPSYNEQFF. Filled out from reference TRBV5-1 and TRBJ2-1, the complete variable domain reads KAGVTQTPRYLIKTRGQQVTLSCSPISGHRSVSWYQQTPGQGLQFLFEYFSETQRNKGNFPGRFSGRQFSNSRSEMNVSTLELGDSALYLCASSPGGPSYNEQFFGPGTRLTVL.

This clonotype showed up just a few times. The chain has TRBV18 and TRBJ2-1; D gene unclear. The CDR3 length is 15 residues. V lost 5 bases, J lost 2 bases, and 13 bases lay in between. Germline loops: CDR1 KGHSH, CDR2 LQKENI. CDR3 bases: TGTGCCAGCTCATCGAACGGGCCAGCCTACAATGAGCAGTTCTTC. Translating gives CASSSNGPAYNEQFF.

This clonotype was seen ten or more times. Written as DNA, the CDR3 is TGTGCCAGCAGTTCCTACAGAGCCGATGGCTACACCTTC. Translating it yields CASSSYRADGYTF. J is TRBJ1-2 and V is TRBV27; no reliable D call. With 4 bases removed from V and 6 bases from J, the gap between germline ends came to 12 bases. The CDR3 contains 13 residues. Per the germline V gene, CDR1 is MNHEY and CDR2 is SMNVEV (reference sequence).

DNA for the CDR3: TGCAGTGCTAGGACTAGCGGAGACTCTGGGGCCAACGTCCTGACTTTC. It yields the protein CSARTSGDSGANVLTF. The chain joins TRBV20-1 to TRBJ2-6; TRBD2 aligns across 9 bases. The germline V gene has CDR1 DFQATT and CDR2 SNEGSKA (reference sequence). CDR3 length: 16 residues. After removal of 3 bases from V and 0 bases from J, the junction contained 3 bases not matched to a gene.

This clonotype was detected only a few times. The genes are TRBV12-3 or TRBV12-4 and TRBJ1-5; possibly TRBD1 for D (5 bases). Trimming cost V 7 bases and J 4 bases, with 17 bases left between them. The CDR3 covers 15 residues. CDR3 region: CASIIKGRENQPQHF. The CDR3 DNA is TGTGCCAGCATAATCAAGGGACGGGAAAATCAGCCCCAGCATTTT.

This clonotype has just a few counts. One end of the junction does not line up with germline, which may come from a read error. The chain uses TRBV7-3 and TRBJ2-5; possibly TRBD1 or TRBD2 for D (5 bases each). The length of the CDR3 is 15 residues. The germline CDR1 and CDR2 sequences are SGHTA and FQGTGA. CDR3: CASSLTGRIKEAQYF. In nucleotides, the CDR3 is TGTGCCAGCAGCTTAACGGGACGGATAAAAGAGGCCCAGTACTTC.

There are many counts of this clonotype. This chain connects TRBV5-6 to TRBJ2-1, with D uncertain. Trimming cost V 5 bases and J 1 base, with 19 bases left between them. In germline, CDR1 is SGHDT, CDR2 YYEEEE. This CDR3 is 17 amino acids long. The CDR3 bases are TGTGCCAGCAGTCGAGTCCCCCGGGCCATGTCCTACAATGAGCAGTTCTTC. As protein: CASSRVPRAMSYNEQFF. Filled out from reference TRBV5-6 and TRBJ2-1, the complete variable domain reads DAGVTQSPTHLIKTRGQQVTLRCSPKSGHDTVSWYQQALGQGPQFIFQYYEEEERQRGNFPDRFSGHQFPNYSSELNVNALLLGDSALYLCASSRVPRAMSYNEQFFGPGTRLTVL.

This clonotype was recorded a few times. This chain connects TRBV6-1 to TRBJ1-2, with 8 positions matching TRBD1. The germline CDR1 and CDR2 sequences are MNHNS and SASEGT. J lost 6 bases, V lost 5 bases, and 11 bases had no gene match. CDR3 length equals 15 residues. The CDR3 coding sequence is TGTGCCAGCAGTAACCAGGACAGGGTTAGAAATGGCTACACCTTC. Translation gives CASSNQDRVRNGYTF.

This clonotype was picked up a small number of times. In DNA form, the CDR3 reads TGCAGCGTTGTCCGAGAGACCCAGTACTTC. It codes for CSVVRETQYF. The chain joins TRBV29-1 to TRBJ2-5; D is undetermined. The CDR3 loop spans 10 amino acids. In germline, CDR1 is SQVTM, CDR2 ANQGSEA. V was clipped by 4 bases and J by 4 bases, with 4 bases between them.

This chain joins TRBV18 and TRBJ2-2; 7 bases agree with TRBD1. CDR1 is KGHSH, CDR2 LQKENI, per germline. The CDR3 covers 17 residues. Trimming took 3 bases from V and 4 from J; bases not matched to a gene: 11. CDR3 loop: CASSPTPGGVGTGELFF. In DNA form, the CDR3 reads TGTGCCAGCTCACCGACACCAGGGGGAGTCGGCACCGGGGAGCTGTTTTTT.

The rearrangement uses TRBV27 and TRBJ2-7; D is possibly TRBD2 (5 bases). CDR1 MNHEY and CDR2 SMNVEV come from the germline V gene (reference sequence). The CDR3 loop spans 13 amino acids. The V gene lost 4 bases and the J gene lost 2 bases, with 9 bases spanning the gap. CDR3 coding DNA: TGTGCCAGCAGTTCGGGGAAGACCTACGAGCAGTACTTC. As protein: CASSSGKTYEQYF.

Turning to this clonotype: Compared with germline, one end of the junction differs, possibly owing to a read error. This chain's CDR3 is CASSQDGGPKNIQYF. The CDR3 region has the DNA TGTGCCAGCAGCCAAGACGGCGGTCCCAAAAACATTCAGTACTTC. The rearrangement joins TRBV4-1 to TRBJ2-4; no clear D. CDR1 MGHRA and CDR2 YSYEKL come from the germline V gene. The CDR3 extends over 15 amino acids.

Concerning this clonotype: The conserved phenylalanine or tryptophan is not found at the CDR3 terminus, so this likely reflects a read error. The chain links TRBV12-3 or TRBV12-4 to TRBJ2-5; D remains ambiguous. The V end lost 6 bases, the J end lost 2 bases, and 4 bases lay between the germline ends. The CDR3 extends over 11 amino acids. The DNA of the CDR3 is TGTGCCAGCAGCCTACAAGAGACCCAGTACCTC. Translated, it gives CASSLQETQYL.

This clonotype was detected a few times. The rearrangement links TRBV6-1 to TRBJ2-7, with 7 bases lining up with TRBD1. There are 15 residues in the CDR3. V lost 7 bases, J lost 0 bases, and 9 bases stayed unmatched. The germline CDR1 and CDR2 sequences are MNHNS and SASEGT. The CDR3 DNA is TGTGCCAGCACTCGAAGAGGGGGCGGCTCCTACGAGCAGTACTTC. This gives the protein CASTRRGGGSYEQYF.

J is TRBJ1-3 and V is TRBV12-3 or TRBV12-4; D gene unclear. Between the trimmed V and J ends, which lost 8 bases and 0 bases, there was a span of 5 bases. The CDR3 runs 12 residues. The CDR3 loop is CASGISGNTIYF. The CDR3 DNA reads TGTGCCAGCGGGATCTCTGGAAACACCATATATTTT.

This clonotype was seen repeatedly, ten times or more. This chain links TRBV28 with TRBJ2-7, with D maybe TRBD1 (6 bases). Germline assignment: CDR1 MDHEN and CDR2 SYDVKM. The CDR3 extends over 12 amino acids. V lost 2 bases and J lost 7, with 9 bases in between. The CDR3 nucleotides are TGTGCCAGCAGTTTAATCACAGGGGAGCAGTACTTC. This sequence encodes CASSLITGEQYF.

V gene TRBV6-1 combines with J gene TRBJ1-5; D perhaps matches TRBD1 (6 bases). V gave up 4 bases and J gave up 1 base, with 11 bases separating them. Germline V gene data show CDR1 as MNHNS and CDR2 as SASEGT. The CDR3 has 15 residues. The CDR3 DNA reads TGTGCCAGCAGTGTAGGGGGTCAGAGCAATCAGCCCCAGCATTTT. Translated, it gives CASSVGGQSNQPQHF.

This clonotype was counted a few times. This rearrangement joins TRBV5-1 to TRBJ2-1, with 7 bases lining up with TRBD2. The CDR3 loop spans 12 amino acids. Trimming cost V 7 bases and J 8 bases; bases outside gene matches: 6. Looked up from germline, CDR1 is SGHRS and CDR2 is YFSETQ. The DNA of the CDR3 is TGCGCCAGCGGACTAGATTATTATGAGCAGTTCTTC. This encodes CASGLDYYEQFF.

This clonotype was seen many times. The rearrangement uses TRBV3-1 and TRBJ2-1; the match to TRBD2 covers 10 bases. The CDR3 extends over 18 amino acids. V dropped 4 bases and J dropped 0; count of bases not matched to a gene: 9. Germline values: CDR1 LGHDT, CDR2 YNNKEL (reference sequence). The CDR3 loop is CASSLGLAETSSYNEQFF. The CDR3 DNA reads TGTGCCAGCAGCCTCGGACTAGCGGAGACTAGCTCCTACAATGAGCAGTTCTTC.